This T cell receptor (beta chain) came from a study of immune evolution from preneoplasia to lung adenocarcinoma. Study background: HLA loss of heterozygosity: about 7% AIS, under 19% MIA, 30% to 35% ADC, none AAH. Study outcomes and limitations: From normal lung to invasive adenocarcinoma, top clone frequencies appeared to decrease. Clonality was highest in normal lung, lower in later-stage lesions apparently.

Note on this clone: Its antigen is still unknown.

Resections took place in Japan or China from the mid-2010s to the late 2010s. The CDR3 totals 15 residues. The ends lost 2 bases at V and 7 bases at J; junction bases unmatched: 8. Germline CDR1 reads KGHSH; CDR2 reads LQKENI. Libraries were prepared by immunoSEQ multiplex PCR; TCRdb keeps only in-frame clonotypes and omits some of them. Of tens of thousands of clones in the sample, roughly 74% were seen once. The gene calls are TRBV18 and TRBJ2-1; 7 positions agree with TRBD1. Sequencing was carried out using FFPE invasive lung adenocarcinoma tissue. The clonotype originates from a person in their sixties or seventies with lung adenocarcinoma. The CDR3 region is CASSPRRQGGNEQFF. In DNA, the CDR3 is TGTGCCAGCTCACCAAGGAGACAGGGTGGAAATGAGCAGTTCTTC.